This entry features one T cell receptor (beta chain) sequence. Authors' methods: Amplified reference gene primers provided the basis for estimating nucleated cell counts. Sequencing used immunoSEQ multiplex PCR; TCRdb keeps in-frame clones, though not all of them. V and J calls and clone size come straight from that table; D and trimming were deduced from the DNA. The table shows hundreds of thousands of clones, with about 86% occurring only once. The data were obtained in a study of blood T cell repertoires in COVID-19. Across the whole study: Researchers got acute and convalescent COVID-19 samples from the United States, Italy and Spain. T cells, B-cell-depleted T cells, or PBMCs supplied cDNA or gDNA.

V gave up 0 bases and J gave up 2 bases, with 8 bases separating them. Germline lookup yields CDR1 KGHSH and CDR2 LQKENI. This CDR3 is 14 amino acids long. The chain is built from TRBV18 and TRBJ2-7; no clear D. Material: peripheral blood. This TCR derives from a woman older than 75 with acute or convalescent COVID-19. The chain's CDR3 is CASSPPVLTYEQYF. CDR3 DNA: TGTGCCAGCTCACCACCGGTCCTAACCTACGAGCAGTACTTC.